The 18 T cell receptor beta chains below come from one sample, sequenced in a study of cytomegalovirus exposure and HLA in healthy donors. With 60 Vbeta and 13 Jbeta primers, the PCR was carried out. This table comes from immunoSEQ multiplex PCR, and its TCRdb copy is limited to in-frame clones, with some not included. The sample has about 170,000 clones, roughly 83% seen once. Sequencing used PBMCs. These TCRs come from a boy under 10 years old in good health and CMV-seronegative.

The J gene is TRBJ2-7, the V gene TRBV30; 10 positions match TRBD1. CDR1 GTSNPN and CDR2 SVGIG come from the germline V gene (reference sequence). The junction had 4 bases not matched to a gene; V was cut back by 3 bases and J by 2 bases. The CDR3 spans 14 residues. The CDR3 DNA reads as TGTGCCTGGAGCTTGGGACAGGGGACCTACGAGCAGTACTTC. It translates to CAWSLGQGTYEQYF.

The rearrangement joins TRBV7-9 to TRBJ2-2, with D perhaps matching TRBD1 (5 bases). Trimming removed 4 bases at V and 14 bases at J, with 17 bases between. Germline V gene data show CDR1 as SEHNR and CDR2 as FQNEAQ (reference sequence). The CDR3 loop spans 13 amino acids. The CDR3 DNA reads as TGTGCCAGCAGCTCTACAGGCCCCACTCCTCTGTTTTTT. This translates into CASSSTGPTPLFF.

V is TRBV5-1 and J is TRBJ1-1; D possibly corresponds to TRBD1 (5 bases). This CDR3 has 14 residues. Trimming pared 0 bases from V and 5 bases from J, leaving 11 bases between. In germline, CDR1 is SGHRS, CDR2 YFSETQ. CDR3 in amino acids: CASSLGPGGTEAFF. CDR3 bases: TGCGCCAGCAGCTTGGGTCCGGGGGGGACTGAAGCTTTCTTT.

This clone has a single count. The chain couples TRBV2 to TRBJ2-7; 7 bases map to TRBD2. This CDR3 has 15 residues. Trimming cost V 3 bases and J 3 bases; bases outside gene matches: 8. CDR1 SNHLY and CDR2 FYNNEI come from the germline V gene. The CDR3 sequence is CASSDPKLALYEQYF. The CDR3 nucleotides are TGTGCCAGCAGTGATCCCAAACTAGCGCTCTACGAGCAGTACTTC.

The chain combines TRBV2 with TRBJ2-5, with 9 bases matching TRBD2. Germline values: CDR1 SNHLY, CDR2 FYNNEI. J was trimmed by 5 bases and V by 2 bases; bases with no gene match: 15. The CDR3 totals 18 residues. The CDR3 loop is CASSERVAGGLSRETQYF. CDR3 nucleotides: TGTGCCAGCAGTGAACGGGTGGCGGGAGGGCTGAGTAGGGAGACCCAGTACTTC.

The CDR3 DNA is TGTGCCAGCAGTTACCTAGGGACAGGGGGCAGTCAGCCCCAGCATTTT. It specifies CASSYLGTGGSQPQHF. This sequence joins TRBV6-6 and TRBJ1-5; TRBD1 matches at 12 bases. V lost 2 bases and J lost 6; bases outside the gene matches: 5. This CDR3 has 16 residues. Germline CDR1 reads MNHNY; CDR2 reads SVGAGI (reference sequence).

Details on this clone: One junction end does not reproduce the germline sequence, and a read error may be involved. The genes are TRBV2 and TRBJ2-1, with D unresolved. CDR3 size: 15 residues. Germline loops: CDR1 SNHLY, CDR2 FYNNEI. CDR3 sequence reads: CASSSQPSSSNEQFF. The CDR3 coding sequence is TGTGCCAGCAGCTCACAACCCTCTTCCTCCAATGAGCAGTTCTTC.

The rearrangement links TRBV7-9 to TRBJ2-1; D remains ambiguous. CDR1 and CDR2 from the germline V gene are SEHNR and FQNEAQ (reference sequence). Trimming shortened V by 5 bases and J by 9 bases, and 11 bases separated the two germline ends. The CDR3 has 12 residues. The CDR3 here is CASSPLRSEQFF. The CDR3 DNA reads TGTGCCAGCAGCCCCTTAAGGAGTGAGCAGTTCTTC.

This sequence joins TRBV19 and TRBJ2-5; 7 bases match TRBD2. The junction had 3 bases not matched to a gene; V was cut back by 6 bases and J by 2 bases. Germline loops: CDR1 LNHDA, CDR2 SQIVND (reference sequence). The CDR3 extends over 13 amino acids. The chain's CDR3 is CASRFGGQETQYF. The DNA for the CDR3 is TGTGCCAGTAGATTCGGGGGGCAAGAGACCCAGTACTTC.

The V call is TRBV6-5, the J call TRBJ1-5, with TRBD1 as a possible D gene (5 bases). The CDR3 sequence is 15 residues long. Germline V gene lookup returns CDR1 MNHEY and CDR2 SVGAGI. V shed 4 bases and J shed 5 bases, with 15 bases lying between them. CDR3 DNA sequence: TGTGCCAGCAGTTCTGTCAGGGCGAGCGATCAGCCCCAGCATTTT. As protein: CASSSVRASDQPQHF.

V is TRBV5-8 and J is TRBJ2-1; 13 bases map to TRBD2. Trimming took 3 bases from V and 1 from J; bases not matched to a gene: 10. The CDR3 totals 19 residues. Germline V CDR1 and CDR2: SGHTS, YDEGEE. The CDR3 bases are TGTGCCAGCAGCTACCCTGGGACTAGCGGGACGAAATCCTACAATGAGCAGTTCTTC. It specifies CASSYPGTSGTKSYNEQFF.

The V call is TRBV6-5, the J call TRBJ2-7, with 7 bases aligning to TRBD1. This CDR3 region has 15 residues. With V trimmed by 0 bases and J by 1 base, 3 bases remained unmatched. Germline V gives CDR1 MNHEY, CDR2 SVGAGI. The CDR3 nucleotides read TGTGCCAGCAGTTACTCGACAGGGTGGTCCTACGAGCAGTACTTC. Its protein product is CASSYSTGWSYEQYF.

This clone was observed a few times. The chain is built from TRBV30 and TRBJ1-2, with a tentative D call TRBD1 (5 bases). Trimming cost V 2 bases and J 1 base, with 11 bases left between them. Germline V gene lookup returns CDR1 GTSNPN and CDR2 SVGIG (reference sequence). The CDR3 covers 14 residues. The CDR3 bases are TGTGCCTGGAGTACCCAGGGAAATAACTATGGCTACACCTTC. Encoded protein: CAWSTQGNNYGYTF. The full variable domain, rest sourced from reference TRBV30 and TRBJ1-2, is SQTIHQWPATLVQPVGSPLSLECTVEGTSNPNLYWYRQAAGRGLQLLFYSVGIGQISSEVPQNLSASRPQDRQFILSSKKLLLSDSGFYLCAWSTQGNNYGYTFGSGTRLTVV.

The chain carries TRBV7-2 and TRBJ2-5; perhaps TRBD2 as D (5 bases). CDR1 and CDR2 (germline): SGHTA, FQGNSA. The CDR3 runs to 15 residues. The V gene lost 1 base and the J gene lost 1 base, with 10 bases spanning the gap. CDR3 region: CASSLVGNAQETQYF. DNA for the CDR3: TGTGCCAGCAGCTTAGTCGGGAATGCCCAAGAGACCCAGTACTTC. The full variable domain, in which reference TRBV7-2 and TRBJ2-5 provide the parts outside the CDR3, is GAGVSQSPSNKVTEKGKDVELRCDPISGHTALYWYRQSLGQGLEFLIYFQGNSAPDKSGLPSDRFSAERTGGSVSTLTIQRTQQEDSAVYLCASSLVGNAQETQYFGPGTRLLVL.

The chain joins TRBV6-5 to TRBJ1-1; 7 positions agree with TRBD1. This CDR3 comprises 15 residues. V lost 5 bases and J lost 5; bases outside the gene matches: 11. Looked up from germline, CDR1 is MNHEY and CDR2 is SVGAGI. The CDR3 loop is CASSPLRQGGTEAFF. The CDR3 DNA reads as TGTGCCAGCAGTCCCCTCCGACAGGGAGGTACTGAAGCTTTCTTT.

On this clone itself: Other DNA sequences in this sample translate to the same CDR3. The gene calls are TRBV14 and TRBJ1-2; D is ambiguous. Germline V lookup: CDR1 SGHDN, CDR2 FVKESK. This CDR3 is 13 amino acids long. V dropped 4 bases and J dropped 2 bases, with 8 bases sitting between them. The CDR3 is CASSPGQNYGYTF. As DNA, the CDR3 is TGTGCCAGCAGCCCTGGGCAGAACTATGGCTACACCTTC.

The CDR3 spells CASYATGYGYTF. In nucleotides, the CDR3 is TGTGCCAGTTACGCGACAGGGTATGGCTACACCTTC. The chain combines TRBV9 with TRBJ1-2; TRBD1 aligns across 7 bases. The CDR3 totals 12 residues. Germline lookup yields CDR1 SGDLS and CDR2 YYNGEE. Trimming took 8 bases from V and 5 from J; bases not matched to a gene: 6.

The rearrangement links TRBV2 to TRBJ1-1; a weak D match, TRBD1 (6 bases). Trimming shortened V by 6 bases and J by 0 bases, and 8 bases separated the two germline ends. The CDR3 length is 13 residues. The germline CDR1 and CDR2 sequences are SNHLY and FYNNEI. The CDR3 region is CASRGTLNTEAFF. CDR3 nucleotides: TGTGCCAGCAGGGGGACATTGAACACTGAAGCTTTCTTT.